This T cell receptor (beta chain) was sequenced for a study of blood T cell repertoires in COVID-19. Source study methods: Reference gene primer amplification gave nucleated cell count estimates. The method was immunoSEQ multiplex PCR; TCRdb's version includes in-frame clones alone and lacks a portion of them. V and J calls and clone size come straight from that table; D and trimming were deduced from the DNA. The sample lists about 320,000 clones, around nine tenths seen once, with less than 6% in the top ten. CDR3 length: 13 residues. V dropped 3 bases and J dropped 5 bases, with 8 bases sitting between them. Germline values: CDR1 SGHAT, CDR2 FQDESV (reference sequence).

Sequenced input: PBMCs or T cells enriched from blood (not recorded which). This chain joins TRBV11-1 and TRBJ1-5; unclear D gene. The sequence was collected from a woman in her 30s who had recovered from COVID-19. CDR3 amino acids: CASSFSEDQPQHF. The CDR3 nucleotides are TGTGCCAGCAGCTTTTCCGAGGATCAGCCCCAGCATTTT.